Each of the 27 T cell receptor beta chains below was sequenced from the same sample in a study of cytomegalovirus exposure and HLA in healthy donors. Amplification used 60 Vbeta primers and 13 Jbeta primers. Libraries were prepared by immunoSEQ multiplex PCR; TCRdb keeps only in-frame clonotypes and omits some of them. Seen here are some 140,000 clones, around 77% observed once, and the top ten hold about 1%. The sample taken for sequencing was PBMCs. The receptors derive from a man aged 18 to 30 in good health and CMV-seronegative.

The J gene is TRBJ2-7, the V gene TRBV11-1; perhaps TRBD2 as D (5 bases). Trimming took off 3 bases at V and 0 bases at J, with 9 bases between the two ends. The CDR3 covers 14 residues. CDR1 SGHAT and CDR2 FQDESV come from the germline V gene (reference sequence). The CDR3 DNA is TGTGCCAGCAGCTTGGGCGGGTCCTCCTACGAGCAGTACTTC. This gives the protein CASSLGGSSYEQYF.

The chain links TRBV5-1 to TRBJ2-2; 7 bases match TRBD1. V lost 4 bases, J lost 4 bases, and 7 bases stayed unmatched. CDR1 and CDR2 from the germline V gene are SGHRS and YFSETQ. The length of the CDR3 is 15 residues. The CDR3 loop is CASSLKTGITGELFF. The CDR3, as DNA: TGCGCCAGCAGCCTAAAGACAGGGATCACCGGGGAGCTGTTTTTT.

The chain joins TRBV29-1 to TRBJ1-2; D call uncertain. Trimming took off 8 bases at V and 6 bases at J, with 13 bases between the two ends. Germline values: CDR1 SQVTM, CDR2 ANQGSEA. This CDR3 spans 11 amino acids. The DNA of the CDR3 is TGCAGCTCTTCGTTGGGAGATGGCTACACCTTC. Translating it yields CSSSLGDGYTF.

The chain carries TRBV11-2 and TRBJ2-3; D is unresolved. Germline values: CDR1 SGHAT, CDR2 FQNNGV. Trimming shortened V by 1 base and J by 6 bases, and 8 bases separated the two germline ends. The CDR3 is 13 amino acids. CDR3 sequence reads: CASSLGAMDTQYF. CDR3 nucleotides: TGTGCCAGCAGCTTAGGGGCGATGGATACGCAGTATTTT.

The rearrangement links TRBV15 to TRBJ1-6, with a weak D call TRBD1 (5 bases). This CDR3 spans 17 amino acids. V shed 1 base and J shed 10 bases, with 20 bases lying between them. Germline lookup yields CDR1 LNHNV and CDR2 YYDKDF (reference sequence). In DNA, the CDR3 is TGTGCCACCAGCAGAGGGCCGGTGGGTCTCGCAGGGTCACCCCTCCACTTT. Translated: CATSRGPVGLAGSPLHF.

DNA for the CDR3: TGCGCCAGCTGTTCTAGCGGGGCTCTCACAGATACGCAGTATTTT. This sequence encodes CASCSSGALTDTQYF. This sequence joins TRBV5-1 and TRBJ2-3; 9 bases are a match to TRBD2. Trimming removed 7 bases from V and 2 bases from J; junction bases left unmatched: 8. The CDR3 loop spans 15 amino acids. Germline V gene data show CDR1 as SGHRS and CDR2 as YFSETQ.

This chain joins TRBV25-1 and TRBJ1-4; D is ambiguous. The CDR3 has 16 residues. The V end lost 3 bases, the J end lost 8 bases, and 19 bases lay between the germline ends. CDR1 MGHDK and CDR2 SYGVNS come from the germline V gene. In DNA form, the CDR3 reads TGTGCCAGCAGTGATTTTTTGGTCGGGAGGGCCGAAAAACTGTTTTTT. Residues: CASSDFLVGRAEKLFF.

This clone was detected once. The chain employs TRBV18 and TRBJ2-7, with TRBD1 matching over 7 bases. The V gene's germline CDR1 is KGHSH and CDR2 LQKENI. J was trimmed by 5 bases and V by 3 bases; bases with no gene match: 4. CDR3 length equals 13 residues. The CDR3 DNA follows: TGTGCCAGCTCACCCGAGACAGGGAACGAGCAGTACTTC. Translation gives CASSPETGNEQYF.

This rearrangement joins TRBV29-1 to TRBJ2-2; no clear D. Germline assignment: CDR1 SQVTM and CDR2 ANQGSEA. The CDR3 loop spans 14 amino acids. Trimming removed 5 bases at V and 2 bases at J, with 12 bases between. The DNA for the CDR3 is TGCAGCGTTCTCATAGCAGACAACACCGGGGAGCTGTTTTTT. Residues: CSVLIADNTGELFF.

The J gene is TRBJ2-5, the V gene TRBV10-3, with D perhaps matching TRBD2 (7 bases). The CDR3 contains 14 residues. Germline assignment: CDR1 ENHRY and CDR2 SYGVKD. V was trimmed by 11 bases and J by 2 bases, leaving 18 bases between them. Written as DNA, the CDR3 is TGTGCCTCCCAAAGGGGGGGGACTCAAGAGACCCAGTACTTC. Translated: CASQRGGTQETQYF.

This clone was seen only a few times. The V gene is TRBV7-2, the J gene TRBJ1-6, with TRBD1 matching over 7 bases. J lost 4 bases, V lost 5 bases, and 2 bases had no gene match. The germline CDR1 and CDR2 sequences are SGHTA and FQGNSA. CDR3 size: 14 residues. Written as DNA, the CDR3 is TGTGCCAGCAGCCAGGACAGGTATAATTCACCCCTCCACTTT. Its protein is CASSQDRYNSPLHF. Variable domain in full (rest from reference TRBV7-2 and TRBJ1-6): GAGVSQSPSNKVTEKGKDVELRCDPISGHTALYWYRQSLGQGLEFLIYFQGNSAPDKSGLPSDRFSAERTGGSVSTLTIQRTQQEDSAVYLCASSQDRYNSPLHFGNGTRLTVT.

The J gene is TRBJ1-1, the V gene TRBV25-1; TRBD1 might be the D (5 bases). The germline gives CDR1 MGHDK, CDR2 SYGVNS. The CDR3 has 16 amino acids. Trimming pared 8 bases from V and 6 bases from J, leaving 25 bases between. The CDR3 DNA is TGTGCCAGCGCGGGGGACCGGACCGAGAGAGGTGCTGAAGCTTTCTTT. Encoded protein: CASAGDRTERGAEAFF. Supplemented by reference TRBV25-1 and TRBJ1-1, the full variable domain reads EADIYQTPRYLVIGTGKKITLECSQTMGHDKMYWYQQDPGMELHLIHYSYGVNSTEKGDLSSESTVSRIRTEHFPLTLESARPSHTSQYLCASAGDRTERGAEAFFGQGTRLTVV.

The V and J genes are TRBV7-9 and TRBJ1-2; maybe TRBD1 (5 bases). In germline, CDR1 is SEHNR, CDR2 FQNEAQ (reference sequence). V shed 5 bases and J shed 1 base, with 17 bases lying between them. This CDR3 is built from 16 residues. The CDR3 loop is CASSPWGRGLNYGYTF. The CDR3 DNA is TGTGCCAGCAGCCCCTGGGGACGGGGACTTAACTATGGCTACACCTTC. The whole variable domain, remainder taken from reference TRBV7-9 and TRBJ1-2, is DTGVSQNPRHKITKRGQNVTFRCDPISEHNRLYWYRQTLGQGPEFLTYFQNEAQLEKSRLLSDRFSAERPKGSFSTLEIQRTEQGDSAMYLCASSPWGRGLNYGYTFGSGTRLTVV.

This chain uses TRBV9 with TRBJ2-2; D may be TRBD1 (5 bases). This CDR3 contains 14 residues. The germline CDR1 and CDR2 sequences are SGDLS and YYNGEE. V lost 0 bases, J lost 5 bases, and 8 bases lay in between. CDR3 sequence reads: CASSVVGVTGELFF. For the CDR3, the DNA is TGTGCCAGCAGCGTAGTAGGGGTTACCGGGGAGCTGTTTTTT.

The chain joins TRBV11-2 to TRBJ1-1; D is ambiguous. The V end was cut by 5 bases, the J end by 10 bases, with 17 bases between. The CDR3 covers 13 residues. Germline values: CDR1 SGHAT, CDR2 FQNNGV. CDR3 nucleotides: TGTGCCAGCAGCCCGCTACCACAGCTTATAGCTTTCTTT. Its translation is CASSPLPQLIAFF.

This chain connects TRBV5-1 to TRBJ2-1, with unresolved D. From germline, CDR1 is SGHRS and CDR2 YFSETQ. The V gene lost 0 bases and the J gene lost 5 bases, with 12 bases spanning the gap. The CDR3 runs 15 residues. Here the CDR3 reads CASSLVPPLDNEQFF. CDR3 bases: TGCGCCAGCAGCTTGGTCCCACCCCTAGACAATGAGCAGTTCTTC. Full variable domain (outside the CDR3, taken from reference TRBV5-1 and TRBJ2-1): KAGVTQTPRYLIKTRGQQVTLSCSPISGHRSVSWYQQTPGQGLQFLFEYFSETQRNKGNFPGRFSGRQFSNSRSEMNVSTLELGDSALYLCASSLVPPLDNEQFFGPGTRLTVL.

The rearrangement uses TRBV4-2 and TRBJ1-2; 7 bases fit TRBD1. CDR3 length: 16 amino acids. Germline CDR1 is LGHNA and CDR2 is YNFKEQ. The V and J ends lost 0 bases and 4 bases, in that order; junction bases with no gene match: 8. The CDR3 is CASSQEGQMGGYGYTF. Written as DNA, the CDR3 is TGTGCCAGCAGCCAAGAGGGACAGATGGGGGGCTATGGCTACACCTTC.

Only a few counts were recorded for this clone. J is TRBJ2-1 and V is TRBV6-4; D possibly corresponds to TRBD1 (5 bases). Per the germline V gene, CDR1 is MRHNA and CDR2 is SNTAGT. Trimming cost V 1 base and J 7 bases, with 11 bases left between them. CDR3 length: 14 residues. This CDR3 is CASSDYSRGNEQFF. For the CDR3, the DNA is TGTGCCAGCAGTGACTATAGTAGGGGTAATGAGCAGTTCTTC.

This rearrangement joins TRBV5-1 to TRBJ2-6, with D maybe TRBD1 (6 bases). CDR3 length: 15 amino acids. Trimming removed 2 bases at V and 4 bases at J, with 10 bases between. Germline-derived CDR1 and CDR2 are SGHRS and YFSETQ. CDR3 residues: CASSLQGTGANVLTF. CDR3 nucleotide sequence: TGCGCCAGCAGCTTACAGGGTACAGGGGCCAACGTCCTGACTTTC.

The V gene is TRBV20-1, the J gene TRBJ2-7; D perhaps matches TRBD1 (5 bases). The CDR3 loop spans 11 amino acids. Between the trimmed V and J ends, which lost 3 bases and 13 bases, there was a span of 16 bases. Per the germline V gene, CDR1 is DFQATT and CDR2 is SNEGSKA (reference sequence). CDR3 nucleotide sequence: TGCAGTGCTAGTCCTTTGGGCAGGGAATACTTC. This gives the protein CSASPLGREYF.

This clone was seen a single time. This sequence joins TRBV30 and TRBJ1-4; 7 bases fit TRBD1. J was trimmed by 7 bases and V by 0 bases; bases with no gene match: 5. The CDR3 has 14 residues. CDR1 and CDR2 (germline): GTSNPN, SVGIG (reference sequence). The CDR3 loop is CAWSVRRDSEKLFF. CDR3 sequence (DNA): TGTGCCTGGAGTGTCCGCCGGGACAGTGAAAAACTGTTTTTT.

The chain employs TRBV27 and TRBJ2-7; D gene ambiguous. The CDR3 covers 14 residues. Trimming pared 4 bases from V and 4 bases from J, leaving 14 bases between. In germline, CDR1 is MNHEY, CDR2 SMNVEV (reference sequence). CDR3 coding DNA: TGTGCCAGCAGTTCCATATCGACAATTTACGAGCAGTACTTC. Translation: CASSSISTIYEQYF.

V gene TRBV7-9 combines with J gene TRBJ2-3, with TRBD1 identical over 9 bases. The trim removed 5 bases at V and 1 base at J, leaving 4 bases unmatched. This CDR3 is 15 amino acids long. Germline V gives CDR1 SEHNR, CDR2 FQNEAQ (reference sequence). The CDR3 region has the DNA TGTGCCAGCAGCCGGGACAGGGAACGCACAGATACGCAGTATTTT. Amino acid sequence: CASSRDRERTDTQYF.

The V gene is TRBV10-3, the J gene TRBJ1-6; no clear D gene. CDR3 length equals 13 residues. Germline CDR1 is ENHRY and CDR2 is SYGVKD. With 4 bases removed from V and 8 bases from J, the gap between germline ends came to 9 bases. The CDR3: CAISAVADSPLHF. Here the CDR3 DNA reads TGTGCCATCAGTGCGGTGGCGGATTCACCCCTCCACTTT.

The chain combines TRBV11-2 with TRBJ1-4; 7 nucleotides match TRBD1. Germline loops: CDR1 SGHAT, CDR2 FQNNGV. This CDR3 region has 14 residues. V trimming: 5 bases; J trimming: 7 bases; junction bases outside the gene matches: 7. The CDR3 DNA sequence: TGTGCCAGCAGCCGCTCAGGGGGGACTGAAAAACTGTTTTTT. Amino acid sequence: CASSRSGGTEKLFF.

V and J are TRBV7-6 and TRBJ2-1; TRBD1 aligns across 10 bases. The germline gives CDR1 SGHVS, CDR2 FNYEAQ. This CDR3 contains 15 residues. V dropped 2 bases and J dropped 8; count of bases not matched to a gene: 6. The CDR3 sequence is CASSLLGQGGDEQFF. As DNA, the CDR3 is TGTGCCAGCAGCTTACTTGGACAGGGGGGCGATGAGCAGTTCTTC.

In its sample, this clone was seen a few times. The chain employs TRBV4-3 and TRBJ1-4, with a weak D call TRBD1 (5 bases). Trimming took 2 bases from V and 6 from J, leaving 19 bases between them. The germline V gene has CDR1 LGHNA and CDR2 YSLEER. The CDR3 is 17 amino acids. The CDR3 sequence: CASSQRPLQVSDEKLFF. The CDR3, as DNA: TGCGCCAGCAGCCAAAGGCCCTTACAGGTTTCGGATGAAAAACTGTTTTTT.